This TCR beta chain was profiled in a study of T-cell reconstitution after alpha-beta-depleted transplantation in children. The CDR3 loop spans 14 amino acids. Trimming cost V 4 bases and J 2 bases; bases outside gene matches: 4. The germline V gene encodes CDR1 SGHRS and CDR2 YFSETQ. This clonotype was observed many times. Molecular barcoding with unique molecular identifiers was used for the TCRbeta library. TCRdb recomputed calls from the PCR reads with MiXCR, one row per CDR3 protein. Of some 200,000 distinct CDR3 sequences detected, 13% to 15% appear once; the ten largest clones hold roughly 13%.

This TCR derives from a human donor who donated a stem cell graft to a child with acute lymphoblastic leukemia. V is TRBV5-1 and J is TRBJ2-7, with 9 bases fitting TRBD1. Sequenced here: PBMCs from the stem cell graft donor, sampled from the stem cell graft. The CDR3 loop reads CASSRGTGTYEQYF. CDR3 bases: TGCGCCAGCAGCCGTGGGACAGGGACCTACGAGCAGTACTTC. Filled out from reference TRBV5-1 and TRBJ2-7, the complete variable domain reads KAGVTQTPRYLIKTRGQQVTLSCSPISGHRSVSWYQQTPGQGLQFLFEYFSETQRNKGNFPGRFSGRQFSNSRSEMNVSTLELGDSALYLCASSRGTGTYEQYFGPGTRLTVT.